A single T cell receptor beta chain is shown here with its context. Its binding antigen is unknown. Base-call qualities are not available, and no considerably larger clone is one nucleotide away. From V the trimming removes 1 base and from J it removes 0 bases, while the gene matches leave 5 bases of the junction unaccounted for. Including cysteine and phenylalanine, the CDR3 has 19 amino acids. Left in the record is the CDR3 DNA by itself, 57 bases read in frame from the first base. CDR1 and CDR2, looked up from the germline V gene, are LGHNA and YNFKEQ. The roughly 38 donors, aged about 6 to 100 years, were systemically healthy Caucasian individuals from Russia. About 10 milliliters of peripheral blood were drawn from each donor into EDTA-treated Vacutainer tubes. Ficoll-Paque density-gradient centrifugation was used to isolate PBMCs, with at least 7 million obtained per sample. Total RNA, at least 6 micrograms per sample, was extracted from PBMCs with Trizol reagent. For every donor, flow cytometry on a PBMC aliquot measured the percentage of naive CD45RAhigh/CD27high T cells.

The data are from a study of blood T cells in healthy people across ages (dated by TCRdb to the mid-2010s). Context from the whole study: In model experiments, template switching captured about one uniquely barcoded TCR beta cDNA molecule for every two T cells. The study measured age-related changes in TCR beta repertoire diversity using deep sequencing normalized with unique cDNA molecular identifiers. The donors were split into four age groups: young (average about 16 years), middle-aged (roughly 39), aged (roughly 60) and long-lived (more than 80). To avoid experimental bias, donors of different ages were randomly spread across the sequencing lanes. The study analyzed two additional independent replicas of 1 million unique cDNA reads from the same blood draw for two donors, one aged 18 to 29 and one aged 80 or older. On the study overall, not on this receptor specifically: Observed TCR beta diversity per million T cells fell roughly linearly with age, and a significant reduction was already apparent by age roughly 40. The long-lived group showed more naive CD4+ T cells, fewer expanded clones and increased TCR diversity than the aged group, suggesting age selection. Estimates of total diversity from one million sequenced T cells were regarded as lower bounds and underestimates. Observed TCR beta diversity correlated strongly with the percentage of naive T cells measured by flow cytometry. Donor CMV infection status was unknown, potentially confounding age-related changes in expanded clonotypes. Bulk unsorted PBMC profiling prevented conclusive comparison of naive and antigen-experienced compartments.

Library preparation used 5' RACE. Reads for this sample came from an Illumina HiSeq 2500. A second roughly 6 to 11 cycle PCR used a sample-barcoded 5' primer and a J-beta primer mix. Each TCR beta cDNA molecule received a unique molecular identifier from a template-switch 5' adaptor carrying 12 random nucleotides. At least 2.5 million CDR3-containing paired-end reads were obtained from each sample. The Mint cDNA synthesis kit, primed by a TRBC-specific oligonucleotide, was used to synthesize first-strand cDNA from all RNA. After uracil-DNA glycosylase treatment, a first 18-cycle PCR used universal primers M1SS and BC2_uni_R on all cDNA. Regarding the original processing steps: Each sample was normalized by randomly selecting 1 million high-quality reads, each carrying a distinct molecular identifier. Reads with shared molecular identifiers were discarded instead of being binned into consensus sequences. CDR3 identification, clonotype clustering and error correction used MiTCR with a Q25 quality threshold and the strictest error-elimination algorithm. A nonparametric unseen species model with Euler transformation was used to estimate lower-bound total TCR beta diversity. TCRdb ran its own pipeline on the public reads, namely fastp trimming at Q25 and MiXCR clone calling, and kept in-frame beta chains. Rows merge per CDR3 protein into single entries with the most common DNA and genes. What appears here as the V and J calls and clone size reflects TCRdb's work, not the paper's. This sample lists hundreds of thousands of distinct CDR3 sequences; roughly 50% were detected once. Roughly 24% of the sample is in the top ten clones.

The sequence joins TRBV4-2 to TRBJ2-1, and 14 junction bases match TRBD2. This clonotype was obtained from a man in his forties or fifties in good health. The specimen was blood. The CDR3 region: CASSQVGTSGGSSYNEQFF. The base sequence is TGTGCCAGCAGCCAAGTAGGGACTAGCGGGGGCAGCTCCTACAATGAGCAGTTCTTC.